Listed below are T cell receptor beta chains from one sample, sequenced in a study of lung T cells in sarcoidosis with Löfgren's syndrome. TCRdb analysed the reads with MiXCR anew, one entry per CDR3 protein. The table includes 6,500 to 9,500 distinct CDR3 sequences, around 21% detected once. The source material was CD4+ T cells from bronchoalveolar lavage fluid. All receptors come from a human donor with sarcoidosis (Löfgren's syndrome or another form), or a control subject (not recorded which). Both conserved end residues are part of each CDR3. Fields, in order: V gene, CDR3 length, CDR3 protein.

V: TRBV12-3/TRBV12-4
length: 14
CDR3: CASSSSGGGRTQYF

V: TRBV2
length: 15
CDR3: CASSEAYQGRQTQYF

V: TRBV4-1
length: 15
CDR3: CASSQVADRDTEAFF

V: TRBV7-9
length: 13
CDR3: CASSRDSTTEAFF

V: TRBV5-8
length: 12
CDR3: CASAGPSGELFF

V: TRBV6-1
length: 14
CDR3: CASSYKVGSYEQYF

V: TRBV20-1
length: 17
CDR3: CSGKAGATRIGQETQYF

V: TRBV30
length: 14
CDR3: CAWSVGRINEKLFF

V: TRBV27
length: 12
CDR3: CASGEAPHEQYF

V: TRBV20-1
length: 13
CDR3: CSTDAFSTDTQYF